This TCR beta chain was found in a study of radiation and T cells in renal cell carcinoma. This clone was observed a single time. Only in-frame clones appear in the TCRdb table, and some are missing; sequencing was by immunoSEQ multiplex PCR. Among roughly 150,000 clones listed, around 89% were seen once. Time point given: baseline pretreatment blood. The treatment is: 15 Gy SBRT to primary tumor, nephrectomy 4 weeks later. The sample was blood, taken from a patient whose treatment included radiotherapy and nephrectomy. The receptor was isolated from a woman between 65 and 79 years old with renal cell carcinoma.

The CDR3 loop reads CASSLGVSRDHEQYF. The CDR3 DNA is TGTGCCAGCAGCTTAGGAGTAAGCAGGGACCACGAGCAGTACTTC. The chain is built from TRBV7-8 and TRBJ2-7; either TRBD1 or TRBD2 may supply D (5 bases each). This CDR3 is built from 15 residues. V gave up 1 base and J gave up 5 bases, with 15 bases separating them. Germline values: CDR1 SGHVS, CDR2 FQNEAQ.